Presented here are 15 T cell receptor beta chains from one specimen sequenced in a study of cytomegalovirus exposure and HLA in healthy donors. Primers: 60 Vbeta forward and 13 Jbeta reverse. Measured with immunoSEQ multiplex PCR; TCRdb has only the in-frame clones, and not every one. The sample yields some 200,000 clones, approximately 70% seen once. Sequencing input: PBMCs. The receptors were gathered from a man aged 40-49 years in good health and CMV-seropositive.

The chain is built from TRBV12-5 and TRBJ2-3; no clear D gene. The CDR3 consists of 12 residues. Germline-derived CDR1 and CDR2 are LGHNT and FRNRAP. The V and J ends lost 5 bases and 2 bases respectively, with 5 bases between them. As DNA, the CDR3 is TGTGCTAGTGGTCCAGACACAGATACGCAGTATTTT. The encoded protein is CASGPDTDTQYF.

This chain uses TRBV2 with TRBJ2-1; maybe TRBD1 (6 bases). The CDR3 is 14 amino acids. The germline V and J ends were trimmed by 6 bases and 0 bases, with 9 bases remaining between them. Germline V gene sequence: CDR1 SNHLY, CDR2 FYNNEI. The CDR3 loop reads CASSGQSSYNEQFF. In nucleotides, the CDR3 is TGTGCCAGCAGCGGACAGAGCTCCTACAATGAGCAGTTCTTC.

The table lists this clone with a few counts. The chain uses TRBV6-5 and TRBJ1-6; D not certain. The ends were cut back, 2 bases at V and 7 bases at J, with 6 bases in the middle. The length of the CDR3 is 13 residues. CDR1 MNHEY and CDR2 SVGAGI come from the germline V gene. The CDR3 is CASSYELNSPLHF. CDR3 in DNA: TGTGCCAGCAGTTACGAACTCAATTCACCCCTCCACTTT.

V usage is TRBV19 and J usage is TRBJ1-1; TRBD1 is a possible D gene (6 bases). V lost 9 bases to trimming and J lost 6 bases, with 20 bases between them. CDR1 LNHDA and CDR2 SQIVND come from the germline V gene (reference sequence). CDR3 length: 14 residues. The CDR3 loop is CASNSRGGSPEAFF. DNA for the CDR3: TGTGCCAGCAACTCAAGGGGGGGTTCCCCTGAAGCTTTCTTT.

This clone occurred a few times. The CDR3 sequence: CASSYSGQGGTEAFF. CDR3 DNA sequence: TGTGCCAGCAGTTACTCTGGACAGGGAGGAACTGAAGCTTTCTTT. V usage is TRBV6-5 and J usage is TRBJ1-1, with TRBD1 identical over 8 bases. The CDR3 has 15 amino acids. The V gene end was trimmed by 0 bases and the J gene end by 5 bases; junction bases not matched to a gene: 5. CDR1 is MNHEY, CDR2 SVGAGI, per germline.

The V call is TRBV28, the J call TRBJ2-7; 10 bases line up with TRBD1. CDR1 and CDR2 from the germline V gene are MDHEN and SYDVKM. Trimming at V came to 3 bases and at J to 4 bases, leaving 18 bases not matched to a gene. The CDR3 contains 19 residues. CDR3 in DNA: TGTGCCAGCAGTTTCCCCCGGGACAGGGGAGAAACAGCTCGGTACGAGCAGTACTTC. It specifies CASSFPRDRGETARYEQYF. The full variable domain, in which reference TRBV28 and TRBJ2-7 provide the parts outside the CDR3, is DVKVTQSSRYLVKRTGEKVFLECVQDMDHENMFWYRQDPGLGLRLIYFSYDVKMKEKGDIPEGYSVSREKKERFSLILESASTNQTSMYLCASSFPRDRGETARYEQYFGPGTRLTVT.

The CDR3 is CASSLGPGGYYNEQFF. CDR3 nucleotide sequence: TGTGCCAGCAGCTTAGGACCAGGTGGATACTACAATGAGCAGTTCTTC. The chain couples TRBV11-2 to TRBJ2-1; no clear D. Germline loops: CDR1 SGHAT, CDR2 FQNNGV. The CDR3 sequence is 16 residues long. Trimming removed 1 base from V and 3 bases from J, with 13 bases in between.

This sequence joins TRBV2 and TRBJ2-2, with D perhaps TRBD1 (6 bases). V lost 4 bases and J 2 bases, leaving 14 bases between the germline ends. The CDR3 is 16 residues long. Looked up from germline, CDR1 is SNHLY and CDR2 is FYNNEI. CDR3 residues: CASSVDRPTNTGELFF. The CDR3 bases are TGTGCCAGCAGTGTCGACAGGCCGACTAACACCGGGGAGCTGTTTTTT.

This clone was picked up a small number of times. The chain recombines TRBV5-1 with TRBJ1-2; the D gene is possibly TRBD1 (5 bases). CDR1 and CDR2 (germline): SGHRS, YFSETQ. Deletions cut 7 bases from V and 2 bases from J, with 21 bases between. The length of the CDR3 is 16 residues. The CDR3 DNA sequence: TGCGCCAGCTTCCTGGGAGGCAGGGACGGAAACTATGGCTACACCTTC. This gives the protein CASFLGGRDGNYGYTF.

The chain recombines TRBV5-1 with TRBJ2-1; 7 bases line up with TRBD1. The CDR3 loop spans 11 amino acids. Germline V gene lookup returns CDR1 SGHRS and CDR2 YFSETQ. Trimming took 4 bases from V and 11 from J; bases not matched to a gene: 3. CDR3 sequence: CASSRDSQQFF. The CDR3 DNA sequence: TGCGCCAGCAGCAGGGACAGCCAGCAGTTCTTC.

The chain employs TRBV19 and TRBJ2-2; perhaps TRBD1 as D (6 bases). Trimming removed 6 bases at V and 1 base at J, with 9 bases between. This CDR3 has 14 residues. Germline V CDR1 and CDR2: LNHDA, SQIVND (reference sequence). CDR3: CASSRDKNTGELFF. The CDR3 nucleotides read TGTGCCAGTAGCCGGGACAAGAACACCGGGGAGCTGTTTTTT.

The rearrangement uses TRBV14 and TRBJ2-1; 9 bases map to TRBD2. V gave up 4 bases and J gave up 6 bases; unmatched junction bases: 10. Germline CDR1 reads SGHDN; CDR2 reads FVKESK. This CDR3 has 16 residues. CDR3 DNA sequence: TGTGCCAGCAGCCCGACCCGCGGGGGGGCCATCAATGAGCAGTTCTTC. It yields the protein CASSPTRGGAINEQFF.

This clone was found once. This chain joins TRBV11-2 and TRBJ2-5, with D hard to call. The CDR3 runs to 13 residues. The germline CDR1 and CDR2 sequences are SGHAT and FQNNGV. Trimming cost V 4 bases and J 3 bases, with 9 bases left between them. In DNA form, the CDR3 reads TGTGCCAGCAGCTACTCCTCGAAAGAGACCCAGTACTTC. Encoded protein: CASSYSSKETQYF.

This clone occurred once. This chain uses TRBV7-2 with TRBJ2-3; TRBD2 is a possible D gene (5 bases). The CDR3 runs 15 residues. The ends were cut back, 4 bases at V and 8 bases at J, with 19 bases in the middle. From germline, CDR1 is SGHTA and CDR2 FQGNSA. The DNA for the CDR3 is TGTGCCAGCAGCTCCAACGGACCTCCGGGGAGTACGCAGTATTTT. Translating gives CASSSNGPPGSTQYF.

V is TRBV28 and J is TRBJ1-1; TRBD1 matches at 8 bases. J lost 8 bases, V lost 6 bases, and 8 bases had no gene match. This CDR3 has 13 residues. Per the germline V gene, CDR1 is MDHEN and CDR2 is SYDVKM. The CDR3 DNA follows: TGTGCCAGCAGCCGGACAGGGAGAGGGGAAGCTTTCTTT. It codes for CASSRTGRGEAFF. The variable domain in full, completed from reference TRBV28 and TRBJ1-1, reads DVKVTQSSRYLVKRTGEKVFLECVQDMDHENMFWYRQDPGLGLRLIYFSYDVKMKEKGDIPEGYSVSREKKERFSLILESASTNQTSMYLCASSRTGRGEAFFGQGTRLTVV.